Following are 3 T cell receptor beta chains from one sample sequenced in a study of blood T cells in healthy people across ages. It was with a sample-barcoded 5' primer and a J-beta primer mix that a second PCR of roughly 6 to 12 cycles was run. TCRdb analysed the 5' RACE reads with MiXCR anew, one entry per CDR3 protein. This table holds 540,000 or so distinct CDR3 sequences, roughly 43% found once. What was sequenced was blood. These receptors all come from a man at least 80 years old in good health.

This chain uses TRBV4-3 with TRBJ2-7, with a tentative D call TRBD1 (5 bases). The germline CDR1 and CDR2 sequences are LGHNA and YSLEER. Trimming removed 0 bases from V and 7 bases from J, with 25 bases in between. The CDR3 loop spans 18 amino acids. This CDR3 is CASSQDLYRQKLYNEQYF. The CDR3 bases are TGCGCCAGCAGCCAAGATCTGTATCGACAGAAGTTATACAATGAGCAGTACTTC.

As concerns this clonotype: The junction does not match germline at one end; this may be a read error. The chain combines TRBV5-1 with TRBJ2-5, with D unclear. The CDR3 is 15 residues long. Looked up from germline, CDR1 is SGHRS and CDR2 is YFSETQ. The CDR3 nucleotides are TGCGCTAGCAGCTCCGTTGTGGGCCCAAAAGAGACCCAGTACTTC. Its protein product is CASSSVVGPKETQYF.

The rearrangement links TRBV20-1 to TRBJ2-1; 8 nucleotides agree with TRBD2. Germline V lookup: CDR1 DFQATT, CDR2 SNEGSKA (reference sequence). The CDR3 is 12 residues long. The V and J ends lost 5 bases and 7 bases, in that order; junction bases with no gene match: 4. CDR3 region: CSAAGGGNEQFF. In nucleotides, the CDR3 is TGCAGTGCTGCCGGGGGGGGAAATGAGCAGTTCTTC.